This T cell receptor beta chain was obtained from a study of T cells in Graves' hyperthyroidism and ophthalmopathy. This CDR3 is built from 16 residues. V was pared by 6 bases and J by 3 bases, with 10 bases of the junction left unmatched. The germline V gene encodes CDR1 MNHNS and CDR2 SASEGT. This clonotype has at least ten counts. Researchers amplified the TCR beta CDR3 regions from RNA transcripts. Carried out on the TCR CDR3, a first-round RT-PCR used the HTBI primer set. MiXCR, run by TCRdb on the multiplex PCR reads, gives a single entry per CDR3 protein. The sample includes roughly 160,000 distinct CDR3 sequences, about 9.4% of them seen just once.

The sequencing input was blood. This TCR was sampled from a woman between 18 and 30 years old with Graves' hyperthyroidism that later progressed to Graves' ophthalmopathy. The rearrangement links TRBV6-1 to TRBJ2-3, with 9 bases matching TRBD1. The CDR3 DNA follows: TGTGCCAGCAGAACGGGACAGGGATGGGTAACAGATACGCAGTATTTT. Amino acid sequence: CASRTGQGWVTDTQYF.